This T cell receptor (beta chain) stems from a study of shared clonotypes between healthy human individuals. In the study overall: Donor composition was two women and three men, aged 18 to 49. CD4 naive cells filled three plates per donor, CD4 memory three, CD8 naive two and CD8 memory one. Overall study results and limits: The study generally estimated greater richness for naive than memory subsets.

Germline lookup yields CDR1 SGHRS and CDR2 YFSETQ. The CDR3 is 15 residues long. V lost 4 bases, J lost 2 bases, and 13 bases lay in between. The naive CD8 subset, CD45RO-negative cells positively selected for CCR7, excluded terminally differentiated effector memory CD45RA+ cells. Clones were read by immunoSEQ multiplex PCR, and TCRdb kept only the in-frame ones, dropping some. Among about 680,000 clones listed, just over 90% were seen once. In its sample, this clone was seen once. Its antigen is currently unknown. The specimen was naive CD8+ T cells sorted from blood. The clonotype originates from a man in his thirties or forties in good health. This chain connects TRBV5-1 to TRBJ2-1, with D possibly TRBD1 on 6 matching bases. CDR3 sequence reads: CASSHDRSTYNEQFF. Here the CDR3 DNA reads TGCGCCAGCAGCCATGACAGGAGTACCTACAATGAGCAGTTCTTC. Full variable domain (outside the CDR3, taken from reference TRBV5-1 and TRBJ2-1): KAGVTQTPRYLIKTRGQQVTLSCSPISGHRSVSWYQQTPGQGLQFLFEYFSETQRNKGNFPGRFSGRQFSNSRSEMNVSTLELGDSALYLCASSHDRSTYNEQFFGPGTRLTVL.